These 5 T cell receptor beta chains came from one sample sequenced in a study of blood T cells in healthy people across ages. Sample-barcoded 5' priming and a J-beta primer mix drove a second PCR of 7 to 11 cycles. One entry per CDR3 protein results from TCRdb running MiXCR on the 5' RACE reads. The sample includes approximately 960,000 distinct CDR3 sequences, about 29% of them seen just once. These data also formed part of another study, on T cells of mothers and their children.

The sequencing sample was made of blood. These receptors all come from a woman aged 40 to 50 in good health.

The chain recombines TRBV10-3 with TRBJ1-5; D is uncertain. V was clipped by 8 bases and J by 7 bases, with 15 bases between them. Germline V gives CDR1 ENHRY, CDR2 SYGVKD. The CDR3 covers 13 residues. The CDR3 coding sequence is TGTGCCATCTCGGAGGAGTCGCGGCAGCCCCAGCATTTT. Protein sequence: CAISEESRQPQHF.

This clonotype has just a few counts. This chain links TRBV4-1 with TRBJ2-7; no definite D call. Germline V gives CDR1 MGHRA, CDR2 YSYEKL. Trimming removed 0 bases at V and 2 bases at J, with 11 bases between. CDR3 length equals 15 residues. CDR3 loop: CASSQDMGQTYEQYF. CDR3 sequence (DNA): TGCGCCAGCAGCCAAGATATGGGCCAGACCTACGAGCAGTACTTC.

Note on this clonotype: The junction departs from germline at one end; a sequencing error may be responsible. The chain carries TRBV2 and TRBJ2-5; TRBD2 might be the D (5 bases). The CDR3 is 14 residues long. The germline V gene has CDR1 SNHLY and CDR2 FYNNEI. CDR3 nucleotides: TGTGCCAGCAGCGAAGAGGGCCTGATGGAGACCCAGTACTTC. This codes for CASSEEGLMETQYF.

With regard to this clonotype: The junction does not match germline at one end; this may be a read error. This chain connects TRBV29-1 to TRBJ1-2, with D tentatively TRBD1 (5 bases). Germline CDR1 SQVTM, CDR2 ANQGSEA. This CDR3 comprises 13 residues. CDR3 sequence reads: CSVESGANYGCTF. CDR3 DNA sequence: TGCAGCGTTGAGAGCGGGGCTAACTATGGCTGCACCTTC.

This clonotype was counted only a few times. The chain combines TRBV5-1 with TRBJ2-7; D is ambiguous. CDR3 length: 13 amino acids. Trimming pared 0 bases from V and 5 bases from J, leaving 9 bases between. Germline V gene lookup returns CDR1 SGHRS and CDR2 YFSETQ. CDR3 sequence reads: CASSLEGVHEQYF. The CDR3 DNA follows: TGCGCCAGCAGCTTGGAGGGCGTCCACGAGCAGTACTTC.